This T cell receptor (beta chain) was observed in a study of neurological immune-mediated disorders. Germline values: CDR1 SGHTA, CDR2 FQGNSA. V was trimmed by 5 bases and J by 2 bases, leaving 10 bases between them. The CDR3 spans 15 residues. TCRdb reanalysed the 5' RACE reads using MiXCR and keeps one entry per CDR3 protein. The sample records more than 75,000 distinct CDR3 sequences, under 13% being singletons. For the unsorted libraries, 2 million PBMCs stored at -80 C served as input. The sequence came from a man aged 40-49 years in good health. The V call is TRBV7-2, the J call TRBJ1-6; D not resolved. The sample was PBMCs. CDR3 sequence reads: CASSQREPYNSPLHF. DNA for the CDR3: TGTGCCAGCAGCCAAAGGGAGCCCTATAATTCACCCCTCCACTTT.